This TCR beta chain was identified during a study of response to subunit inactivated influenza vaccine. Study-level results: Only a handful of new T cells, the authors suggested, are recruited with each seasonal influenza vaccination.

V lost 9 bases, J lost 9 bases, and 12 bases lay in between. Germline V CDR1 and CDR2: LGHDT, YNNKEL (reference sequence). The CDR3 is 11 amino acids. A word on this clonotype: What it binds is not known.

TCRdb re-called the RT-PCR reads with MiXCR, one entry per CDR3 protein. The sample has under 550,000 distinct CDR3 sequences; around 8% are singletons. The chain carries TRBV3-1 and TRBJ1-5; D unclear. The TCR comes from a man aged 50 to 75 who received an inactivated influenza vaccine. This specimen was PBMCs from blood, taken about 24 months after vaccination. CDR3 nucleotides: TGTGCCAGTAACCTCGGTATGCCCCAGCATTTT. Amino acids: CASNLGMPQHF. Combining the CDR3 with reference TRBV3-1 and TRBJ1-5 gives the whole variable domain DTAVSQTPKYLVTQMGNDKSIKCEQNLGHDTMYWYKQDSKKFLKIMFSYNNKELIINETVPNRFSPKSPDKAHLNLHINSLELGDSAVYFCASNLGMPQHFGDGTRLSIL.